This is a list of T cell receptor beta chains from one sample in a study of cytomegalovirus exposure and HLA in healthy donors. Measured with immunoSEQ multiplex PCR; TCRdb has only the in-frame clones, and not every one. This table has about 200,000 clones, 75% to 85% appearing once. Sequenced sample: PBMCs. All receptors come from a male donor in good health and CMV-seropositive. The CDR3 runs from the conserved cysteine through the conserved F or W. A D gene is named only where the DNA matches it firmly. Clone size is not always given. Where it is, it says once, few, many or a class for expanded clones.

V: TRBV9; D: NA; size: NA; J: TRBJ1-1; DNA: TGTGCCAGCAGCGTAGGGAGGGACACTGAAGCTTTCTTT; CDR3: CASSVGRDTEAFF
V: TRBV5-8; D: NA; size: NA; J: TRBJ1-1; DNA: TGTGCCAGCAGCTTGAATGGAGGTAGCTATGAAGCTTTCTTT; CDR3: CASSLNGGSYEAFF
V: TRBV19; D: TRBD2; size: NA; J: TRBJ2-2; DNA: TGTGCCAGTAGTAGTGGGACTAGCGGGAGAGTTGGCACCGGGGAGCTGTTTTTT; CDR3: CASSSGTSGRVGTGELFF
V: TRBV7-2; D: NA; size: NA; J: TRBJ1-1; DNA: TGTGCCAGCAGATTTTCGACAGGCATGAACACTGAAGCTTTCTTT; CDR3: CASRFSTGMNTEAFF
V: TRBV7-6; D: NA; size: NA; J: TRBJ2-3; DNA: TGTGCCAGCAGCTCCGGAGCTAGCGGCACAGATACGCAGTATTTT; CDR3: CASSSGASGTDTQYF
V: TRBV5-8; D: NA; size: NA; J: TRBJ2-7; DNA: TGTGCCAGCAGCTTGATATCCGAGCAGTACTTC; CDR3: CASSLISEQYF
V: TRBV5-1; D: NA; size: NA; J: TRBJ1-2; DNA: TGCGCCAGCAGCTTGACGCAGGGTGTAGAAGGCTACACCTTC; CDR3: CASSLTQGVEGYTF
V: TRBV5-6; D: NA; size: NA; J: TRBJ2-7; DNA: TGTGCCAGCAGCTTGGCGGCAGGCGAGCAGTACTTC; CDR3: CASSLAAGEQYF
V: TRBV7-2; D: TRBD2; size: NA; J: TRBJ2-7; DNA: TGTGCCAGCAGCTCCCTTGGAGCGGGGGGAGGGTACGAGCAGTACTTC; CDR3: CASSSLGAGGGYEQYF
V: TRBV21-1; D: NA; size: NA; J: TRBJ1-3; DNA: TGTGCCAGCAGCAAAGCCGGGCGGGGCTCTGGAAACACCATATATTTT; CDR3: CASSKAGRGSGNTIYF
V: TRBV11-3; D: TRBD1; size: NA; J: TRBJ2-2; DNA: TGTGCCAGCAGCCCCGGGACAGGGAGCGCCGGGGAGCTGTTTTTT; CDR3: CASSPGTGSAGELFF
V: TRBV28; D: NA; size: NA; J: TRBJ1-3; DNA: TGTGCCAGCACGGGTTCGGCTGGGGGCCGAGATTTT; CDR3: CASTGSAGGRDF
V: TRBV28; D: TRBD1; size: NA; J: TRBJ2-2; DNA: TGTGCCAGCAGTTCTCCGGGACAGGGGAACACCGGGGAGCTGTTTTTT; CDR3: CASSSPGQGNTGELFF
V: TRBV11-1; D: NA; size: NA; J: TRBJ1-3; DNA: TGTGCCAGCAGCTTTCGCCAGCGTAACTCTGGAAACACCATATATTTT; CDR3: CASSFRQRNSGNTIYF
V: TRBV6-5; D: NA; size: NA; J: TRBJ1-2; DNA: TGTGCCAGCAGTTACACGAGGCACTATGGCTACACCTTC; CDR3: CASSYTRHYGYTF
V: TRBV4-3; D: TRBD1; size: NA; J: TRBJ2-7; DNA: TGCGCCAGCAGTCGGGACAGAACCTACGAGCAGTACTTC; CDR3: CASSRDRTYEQYF
V: TRBV7-2; D: TRBD2; size: NA; J: TRBJ2-7; DNA: TGTGCCAGCAGCTTAGGAGGTGGCGGGGGGGTCCACGAGCAGTACTTC; CDR3: CASSLGGGGGVHEQYF
V: TRBV28; D: NA; size: NA; J: TRBJ1-1; DNA: TGTGCCAGCAGAGGCGGAACTGAAGCTTTCTTT; CDR3: CASRGGTEAFF
V: TRBV7-2; D: NA; size: NA; J: TRBJ1-2; DNA: TGTGCCAGCAGCTTAAATCCGGGAACCCATGGCTACACCTTC; CDR3: CASSLNPGTHGYTF
V: TRBV28; D: TRBD1; size: NA; J: TRBJ1-3; DNA: TGTGCCAGCAGTTTGTCGACAGGGATGGGAAACACCATATATTTT; CDR3: CASSLSTGMGNTIYF
V: TRBV19; D: NA; size: NA; J: TRBJ2-2; DNA: TGTGCCAGTAGTAAGGGCAGGGCAAACACCGGGGAGCTGTTTTTT; CDR3: CASSKGRANTGELFF
V: TRBV19; D: NA; size: NA; J: TRBJ1-5; DNA: TGTGCCAGTGGACCGCAGGGTGATAATCAGCCCCAGCATTTT; CDR3: CASGPQGDNQPQHF
V: TRBV9; D: TRBD1; size: NA; J: TRBJ2-4; DNA: TGTGCCAGCAGCGTCCGGGACAGCAAAAACATTCAGTACTTC; CDR3: CASSVRDSKNIQYF
V: TRBV2; D: TRBD1; size: NA; J: TRBJ1-5; DNA: TGTGCCAGCAGTGAACAGGGGGGATATCAGCCCCAGCATTTT; CDR3: CASSEQGGYQPQHF
V: TRBV7-8; D: NA; size: few; J: TRBJ1-6; DNA: TGTGCCAGCAGCTTATTGTTAGGGGCTAATTCACCCCTCCACTTT; CDR3: CASSLLLGANSPLHF
V: TRBV5-1; D: NA; size: once; J: TRBJ2-3; DNA: TGCGCCAGCAGCTTGGGCAGAGGGAGAGGACCAGATACGCAGTATTTT; CDR3: CASSLGRGRGPDTQYF